This section outlines one TCR beta chain sequence together with its context. Its antigen is unknown. This sample was taken from a study of long-term antiretroviral therapy in people with HIV. Broader study findings: Collection spanned 2004 to 2017; ART regimens may be less effective than current ones. Although diversity increased after ART, it remained lower than in transplant donor controls.

The V gene's germline CDR1 is SEHNR and CDR2 FQNEAQ (reference sequence). Trimming left V 4 bases short and J 3 bases short, with 16 bases between. The CDR3 contains 16 residues. The immunoSEQ assay was v3.0, run at survey level. TCRdb keeps only in-frame clones here, not all; method: immunoSEQ multiplex PCR. The repertoire holds some 21,000 clones, with 82% as singletons. This sequence joins TRBV7-9 and TRBJ1-3; D is unclear. This receptor was identified in a woman aged 30 to 39 with HIV. Sequencing was performed on unsorted PBMCs, taken 0.2 years after starting antiretroviral therapy. CDR3 bases: TGTGCCAGCAGCTCCTATGGTAGGGAGGATGGAAACACCATATATTTT. Translated, it gives CASSSYGREDGNTIYF.